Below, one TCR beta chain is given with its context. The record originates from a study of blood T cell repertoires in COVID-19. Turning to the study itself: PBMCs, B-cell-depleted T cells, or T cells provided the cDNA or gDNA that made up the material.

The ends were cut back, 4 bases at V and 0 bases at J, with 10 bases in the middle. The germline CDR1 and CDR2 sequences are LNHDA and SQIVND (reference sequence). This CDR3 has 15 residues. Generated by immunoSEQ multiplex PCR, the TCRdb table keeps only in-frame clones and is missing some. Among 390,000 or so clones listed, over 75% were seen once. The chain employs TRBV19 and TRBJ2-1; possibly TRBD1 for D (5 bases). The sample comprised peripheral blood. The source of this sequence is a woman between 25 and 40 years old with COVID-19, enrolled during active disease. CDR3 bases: TGTGCCAGTAGTACGGGCAGGGTCTCCTACAATGAGCAGTTCTTC. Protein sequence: CASSTGRVSYNEQFF.